This TCR beta chain was captured by sequencing in a study of shared clonotypes between healthy human individuals (dated by TCRdb to the early 2020s). With respect to the entire study: A couple of women and three men aged 18 to 49 years were included in the cohort. Per donor, three plates each were used for CD4 naive and CD4 memory, two for CD8 naive, and one for CD8 memory. The study deeply sequenced blood TCR repertoires of five healthy adults to estimate repertoire size and the extent of clonotype sharing between individuals. To increase sequencing depth and limit assay-specific biases, TCR repertoire library preparation and sequencing were carried out by different laboratories using diverse techniques. Each donor's leukapheresis produced roughly between roughly 0.85 and 10 billion PBMCs.

Using the deep immunoSEQ assay, TCR CDR3 regions were amplified from genomic DNA by multiplex PCR. Extracted genomic DNA from each cell subset was distributed evenly across all wells of several immunoSEQ 96-well plates, and each plate was treated as a replicate. Each replicate PCR for sorted subsets received about 210 ng genomic DNA, equal to some 32,000 T cell genomes. Purified libraries were measured with a Qubit 3.0 fluorometer, size-checked on a Bioanalyzer 2100, and measured again with the KAPA Library Quantification kit. A separate single-read 150-cycle Illumina NextSeq 550 flow cell was used to sequence each immunoSEQ 96-well plate. On the authors' methods: Because the immunoSEQ output held only junctional sequences and lacked quality scores, the filtering could not match the filtering applied to full-length reads. To assign V/J genes and CDR3, sequences were annotated using PyIR, a Python wrapper for IgBLAST v1.9, with IMGT germline references. Any read was removed if the V/J assignment was weak (E-value above 1e-6), the CDR3 was missing, or the read contained stop codons, out-of-frame junctions, or ambiguous translated residues. V3J clonotypes were defined as sequences sharing the same inferred V gene, J gene, and CDR3 amino acid sequence. Percentage overlap between repertoires was calculated by dividing the number of shared unique clonotypes by the size of the smaller repertoire. Richness of each repertoire was evaluated using RTK rarefaction, the Chao1 estimator, and Recon v2.1 estimates of unobserved clonotypes. OLGA was used to compute generation probabilities for all TCRbeta clonotypes that the gDNA method yielded from a handful of donors. TCRdb took this table from immuneACCESS and kept in-frame rearrangements with V and J called. Such tables lack part of the clones; where checked against another copy, unresolved V genes explain under half of the gap, and the rest is unexplained. V and J calls and clone size are copied from that table; D and trimming were computed from the DNA. This sample comprises 850,000 to 1,200,000 clones, around 74% of them detected only once. The ten largest clones represent about 1.5% of the sample.

The donors were healthy, HIV-negative adults who had no recently reported acute infections or vaccinations. Every donor was a Caucasian adult residing in Nashville, Tennessee, USA. CD4+ T cells were enriched by magnetic negative selection; naive cells were then positively selected on CD45RA, and the negative fraction formed the memory subset. After blood collection by leukapheresis, PBMCs were isolated using Ficoll-Histopaque density gradient centrifugation and then cryopreserved in the vapor phase of liquid nitrogen. Analytical flow cytometry was used to check the purity and quantity of each magnetically sorted T cell population. Genomic DNA was isolated from each sorted fraction and quantified by UV absorbance on a Nanodrop 2000c. Concerning this clone: No cognate antigen has been identified for it. It has no much larger one-base neighbor in the sample; base qualities were not kept.

The investigation overall reported the following: Sharing across a few donors was observed for roughly 5.4% of naive CD4, about 4% of naive CD8, over 2% of memory CD4, and around 0.42% of memory CD8 clonotypes. Estimated clonotype richness was generally larger for naive than for memory subsets. Even with the large sequencing depth, rarefaction of the sorted-subset datasets indicated that sequencing was incomplete. Based on pairwise subsampling, the degree of clonotype sharing among donors was expected to be affected by sequencing depth. Sampling was restricted to blood, and TCR repertoires in tissues likely differ from the TCR repertoires found in blood. Because the study included only a small number of donors, the genetic and exposure-history diversity represented was limited. Compared with non-shared clonotypes, the clonotypes found in all four sorted-subset donors had higher generation probabilities.

The receptor was isolated from a man younger than 35 in good health. Sequences were obtained from memory CD4+ T cells sorted from blood. The cell subset or site label, read with the paper, signifies: CD45RA-negative fraction.

The bases are TGTGCCAGCAGTTCCCCTAGAGGGAAAACTAATGAAAAACTGTTTTTT. The translation is CASSSPRGKTNEKLFF. The V gene is TRBV28 and the J gene is TRBJ1-4; the D gene lacks a confident call. CDR1 and CDR2 are drawn from the germline V gene: MDHEN, SYDVKM. The germline ends are 13 bases apart after V is trimmed by 4 bases and J by 1 base. The CDR3 goes from the cysteine to the phenylalanine over 16 residues. Only the CDR3 part of the read is kept: 48 bases, read in frame from the first base.